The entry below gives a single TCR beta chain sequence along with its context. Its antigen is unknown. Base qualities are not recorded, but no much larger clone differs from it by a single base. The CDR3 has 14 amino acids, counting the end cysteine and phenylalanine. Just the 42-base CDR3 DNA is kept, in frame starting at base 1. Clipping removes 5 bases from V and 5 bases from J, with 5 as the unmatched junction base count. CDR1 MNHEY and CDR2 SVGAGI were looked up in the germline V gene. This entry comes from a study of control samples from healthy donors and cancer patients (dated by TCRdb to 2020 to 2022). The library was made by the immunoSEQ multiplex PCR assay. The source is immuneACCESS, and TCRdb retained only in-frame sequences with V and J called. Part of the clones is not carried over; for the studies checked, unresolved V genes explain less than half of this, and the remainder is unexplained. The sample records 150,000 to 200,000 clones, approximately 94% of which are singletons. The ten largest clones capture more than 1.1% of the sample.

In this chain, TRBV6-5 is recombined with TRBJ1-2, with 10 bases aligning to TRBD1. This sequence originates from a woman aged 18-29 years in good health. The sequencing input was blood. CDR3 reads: CASSLGQGGYGYTF. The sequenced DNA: TGTGCCAGCAGTCTCGGACAGGGGGGATATGGCTACACCTTC.